This T cell receptor (beta chain) was identified in a study of PD-1 blockade in mismatch repair-deficient tumors. Study outcomes and limitations: Rapid post-treatment expansion, then contraction, generally preceding radiologic response, marked tumor-resident clones.

This CDR3 contains 15 residues. Germline V lookup: CDR1 LNHNV, CDR2 YYDKDF (reference sequence). Trimming stripped 4 bases from V and 9 bases from J, with 18 bases between. On this clone itself: What it binds is not known.

Generated by immunoSEQ multiplex PCR, the TCRdb table keeps only in-frame clones and is missing some. The sample shows 30,000 to 45,000 clones, 85% of them seen only once. PCR or immunohistochemistry showed mismatch repair deficiency in every enrolled patient. TCRs were sequenced from three patients responding to pembrolizumab. Sample: peripheral blood, taken about 81 weeks after starting pembrolizumab. The source is an adult with mismatch repair-deficient cancer. The gene calls are TRBV15 and TRBJ2-2; tentative D call: TRBD2 (6 bases). The CDR3 DNA is TGTGCCACCAGCATCAACCAGGGAGGTAGCCGGGAGCTGTTTTTT. Translated, it gives CATSINQGGSRELFF.